This T cell receptor (beta chain) was found in a study of T cell responses to AZD1222 COVID-19 vaccine. The study, taken as a whole, reports: Most donors were white British, females outnumbered males, and clonal diversity was possibly underestimated.

Profiled with immunoSEQ multiplex PCR; TCRdb holds only in-frame clones, not every one. The repertoire holds some 140,000 clones, with 85% to 95% as singletons. About this clone itself: Its antigen is unknown.

The TCR comes from an adult in good health. This specimen was peripheral blood, taken on day 0 of AZD1222 vaccination.

The CDR3 DNA sequence: TGTGCCAGCAGCCAAGATTACAGATATGGCTACACCTTC. Its translation is CASSQDYRYGYTF. The chain recombines TRBV3-1 (or the pseudogene TRBV3-2) with TRBJ1-2; D is unresolved. Germline loops: CDR1 LGHDT, CDR2 YNNKEL (reference sequence). The CDR3 spans 13 residues. V was shortened by 0 bases and J by 5 bases, with 7 bases between the two germline ends.